A single sample is the source of the 27 T cell receptor beta chains below, sequenced in a study of T cells in localized non-small cell lung cancer. Data came from immunoSEQ multiplex PCR; TCRdb stores just in-frame clones and leaves some out. The data hold about 61,000 clones, with roughly 89% observed a single time. Specimen: peripheral blood, collected before any cancer treatment. Receptors were obtained from a man between 35 and 75 years old with stage I squamous cell lung carcinoma.

The gene calls are TRBV29-1 and TRBJ2-7, with 13 bases aligning to TRBD2. The germline gives CDR1 SQVTM, CDR2 ANQGSEA. With 4 bases clipped from V and 6 bases from J, the junction kept 9 bases outside the gene matches. CDR3 length equals 15 residues. CDR3: CSVGSGTSGTSEQYF. In nucleotides, the CDR3 is TGCAGCGTTGGTTCCGGGACTAGCGGGACCAGCGAGCAGTACTTC.

This clone was found a few times. The CDR3 sequence is CSARTTYEQYF. DNA of the CDR3: TGCAGTGCTAGGACGACCTACGAGCAGTACTTC. The rearrangement links TRBV20-1 to TRBJ2-7; D uncertain. CDR1 and CDR2 from the germline V gene are DFQATT and SNEGSKA (reference sequence). V was clipped by 3 bases and J by 2 bases, with 5 bases between them. The CDR3 loop spans 11 amino acids.

The V gene is TRBV29-1, the J gene TRBJ2-3, with D perhaps TRBD1 (6 bases). The V gene's germline CDR1 is SQVTM and CDR2 ANQGSEA. Trimming took 2 bases from V and 2 from J, leaving 14 bases between them. This CDR3 comprises 15 residues. As DNA, the CDR3 is TGCAGCGTTGAACCACAGGGCCAACCCACAGATACGCAGTATTTT. Protein product: CSVEPQGQPTDTQYF.

This rearrangement joins TRBV27 to TRBJ2-5; no clear D gene. This CDR3 is 13 amino acids long. The germline V and J ends were trimmed by 6 bases and 1 base, with 9 bases remaining between them. In germline, CDR1 is MNHEY, CDR2 SMNVEV (reference sequence). The CDR3 coding sequence is TGTGCCAGCAGCTTCCGGGTCCAAGAGACCCAGTACTTC. It encodes CASSFRVQETQYF.

This clone was recorded once. The chain is built from TRBV18 and TRBJ2-7; perhaps TRBD1 as D (6 bases). The CDR3 has 15 amino acids. The V gene lost 3 bases and the J gene lost 5 bases, with 17 bases spanning the gap. Germline CDR1 KGHSH, CDR2 LQKENI. CDR3 protein: CASSPSGVRTHEQYF. CDR3 in DNA: TGTGCCAGCTCACCTTCAGGGGTCCGGACGCACGAGCAGTACTTC.

This clone was seen more than once but under ten times. This sequence joins TRBV5-8 and TRBJ2-5, with 9 bases identical to TRBD1. This CDR3 comprises 15 residues. V shed 0 bases, J shed 4 bases, and the junction held 4 bases outside the gene matches. Per the germline V gene, CDR1 is SGHTS and CDR2 is YDEGEE. CDR3 residues: CASSLAMGQGETQYF. CDR3 DNA sequence: TGTGCCAGCAGCTTGGCGATGGGACAGGGAGAGACCCAGTACTTC. The entire variable domain, with the rest obtained from reference TRBV5-8 and TRBJ2-5, is as follows: EAGVTQSPTHLIKTRGQQATLRCSPISGHTSVYWYQQALGLGLQFLLWYDEGEERNRGNFPPRFSGRQFPNYSSELNVNALELEDSALYLCASSLAMGQGETQYFGPGTRLLVL.

The chain couples TRBV25-1 to TRBJ2-5; no clear D gene. Trimming pared 3 bases from V and 6 bases from J, leaving 11 bases between. Germline assignment: CDR1 MGHDK and CDR2 SYGVNS. CDR3 length: 13 residues. For the CDR3, the DNA is TGTGCCAGCAGTGAGTGGGAAGCAAAGACCCAGTACTTC. Its protein is CASSEWEAKTQYF. Variable domain in full (rest from reference TRBV25-1 and TRBJ2-5): EADIYQTPRYLVIGTGKKITLECSQTMGHDKMYWYQQDPGMELHLIHYSYGVNSTEKGDLSSESTVSRIRTEHFPLTLESARPSHTSQYLCASSEWEAKTQYFGPGTRLLVL.

The rearrangement links TRBV9 to TRBJ2-1, with a tentative D call TRBD1 (6 bases). The V gene lost 0 bases and the J gene lost 7 bases, with 14 bases spanning the gap. Germline lookup yields CDR1 SGDLS and CDR2 YYNGEE. The CDR3 runs to 15 residues. Written as DNA, the CDR3 is TGTGCCAGCAGCGTAGACTGGACAGCTCGGAATGAGCAGTTCTTC. Translating gives CASSVDWTARNEQFF.

The chain recombines TRBV18 with TRBJ1-2, with TRBD1 matching over 8 bases. Unmatched junction bases numbered 3, after V lost 3 bases and J lost 3 bases. CDR3 length: 14 residues. Germline V gene sequence: CDR1 KGHSH, CDR2 LQKENI. In DNA form, the CDR3 reads TGTGCCAGCTCACCCGGACAGGGTTACTATGGCTACACCTTC. This translates into CASSPGQGYYGYTF. Supplemented by reference TRBV18 and TRBJ1-2, the full variable domain reads NAGVMQNPRHLVRRRGQEARLRCSPMKGHSHVYWYRQLPEEGLKFMVYLQKENIIDESGMPKERFSAEFPKEGPSILRIQQVVRGDSAAYFCASSPGQGYYGYTFGSGTRLTVV.

V usage is TRBV28 and J usage is TRBJ2-7; the D gene is possibly TRBD2 (6 bases). CDR1 and CDR2 from the germline V gene are MDHEN and SYDVKM. Trimming removed 7 bases at V and 4 bases at J, with 14 bases between. This CDR3 is 13 amino acids long. For the CDR3, the DNA is TGTGCCAGCACCTGGACTAATATTTACGAGCAGTACTTC. Amino acid sequence: CASTWTNIYEQYF.

The chain uses TRBV12-5 and TRBJ2-5; D is undetermined. Per germline, CDR1 LGHNT and CDR2 FRNRAP. Trimming shortened V by 4 bases and J by 6 bases, and 30 bases separated the two germline ends. The CDR3 is 19 residues long. The CDR3 sequence: CASGSTKDGQPTLGQTQYF. The CDR3 DNA is TGTGCTAGTGGTTCCACAAAGGATGGGCAGCCGACGCTTGGACAGACCCAGTACTTC.

The chain combines TRBV7-2 with TRBJ2-7; perhaps TRBD1 as D (6 bases). The CDR3 is 14 residues long. Per the germline V gene, CDR1 is SGHTA and CDR2 is FQGNSA. Trimming shortened V by 7 bases and J by 2 bases, and 15 bases separated the two germline ends. CDR3 nucleotide sequence: TGTGCCAGCAACCCGGGACATGATCCCTACGAGCAGTACTTC. It encodes CASNPGHDPYEQYF.

This clone turned up a few times. The chain joins TRBV4-2 to TRBJ2-3; tentatively, D is TRBD1 or TRBD2 (5 bases each). Germline CDR1 reads LGHNA; CDR2 reads YNFKEQ. V lost 1 base to trimming and J lost 4 bases, with 18 bases between them. The CDR3 runs to 17 residues. CDR3 sequence reads: CASSQGDPQTTPDTQYF. CDR3 nucleotide sequence: TGTGCCAGCAGCCAAGGGGACCCCCAAACCACCCCAGATACGCAGTATTTT.

The gene calls are TRBV7-3 and TRBJ2-2; D not certain. V lost 4 bases to trimming and J lost 3 bases, with 6 bases between them. This CDR3 region has 13 residues. Looked up from germline, CDR1 is SGHTA and CDR2 is FQGTGA. Here the CDR3 reads CASSSDYTGELFF. CDR3 DNA sequence: TGTGCCAGCAGCTCCGACTACACCGGGGAGCTGTTTTTT.

This chain connects TRBV19 to TRBJ1-5; 10 nucleotides align to TRBD1. Germline lookup yields CDR1 LNHDA and CDR2 SQIVND (reference sequence). Germline trimming cut 5 bases from V and 4 bases from J; bases unmatched to any gene: 5. The CDR3 has 15 amino acids. CDR3 coding DNA: TGTGCCAGTAGTGAAGGACAGGGGGGAAATCAGCCCCAGCATTTT. It translates to CASSEGQGGNQPQHF. Full variable domain (missing parts from reference TRBV19 and TRBJ1-5): DGGITQSPKYLFRKEGQNVTLSCEQNLNHDAMYWYRQDPGQGLRLIYYSQIVNDFQKGDIAEGYSVSREKKESFPLTVTSAQKNPTAFYLCASSEGQGGNQPQHFGDGTRLSIL.

This clone was recorded only once. The chain employs TRBV2 and TRBJ1-5; 8 positions agree with TRBD1. Losses at the gene ends were 8 bases for V and 0 bases for J; bases not matched to a gene: 9. The germline CDR1 and CDR2 sequences are SNHLY and FYNNEI. CDR3 size: 16 residues. The CDR3 is CASLEGTGLSNQPQHF. CDR3 sequence (DNA): TGTGCCAGCCTGGAGGGGACAGGACTTAGCAATCAGCCCCAGCATTTT. Drawing the rest from reference TRBV2 and TRBJ1-5, the complete variable domain is EPEVTQTPSHQVTQMGQEVILRCVPISNHLYFYWYRQILGQKVEFLVSFYNNEISEKSEIFDDQFSVERPDGSNFTLKIRSTKLEDSAMYFCASLEGTGLSNQPQHFGDGTRLSIL.

The chain links TRBV15 to TRBJ2-7; possibly TRBD1 for D (6 bases). Trimming stripped 3 bases from V and 0 bases from J, with 12 bases between. This CDR3 contains 15 residues. The germline V gene encodes CDR1 LNHNV and CDR2 YYDKDF (reference sequence). The CDR3 region is CATSSDRLTSYEQYF. CDR3 in DNA: TGTGCCACCAGCAGCGACAGGCTAACCTCCTACGAGCAGTACTTC.

V is TRBV5-1 and J is TRBJ2-7, with 10 bases matching TRBD2. J lost 2 bases, V lost 4 bases, and 6 bases had no gene match. The CDR3 is made up of 15 amino acids. Looked up from germline, CDR1 is SGHRS and CDR2 is YFSETQ. The chain's CDR3 is CASSPLAGAAYEQYF. The CDR3 DNA reads as TGCGCCAGCAGCCCCCTAGCGGGAGCAGCCTACGAGCAGTACTTC. Complete variable domain (other parts from reference TRBV5-1 and TRBJ2-7): KAGVTQTPRYLIKTRGQQVTLSCSPISGHRSVSWYQQTPGQGLQFLFEYFSETQRNKGNFPGRFSGRQFSNSRSEMNVSTLELGDSALYLCASSPLAGAAYEQYFGPGTRLTVT.

The chain links TRBV27 to TRBJ2-2; TRBD1 is a possible D gene (5 bases). The CDR3 loop spans 13 amino acids. CDR1 is MNHEY and CDR2 is SMNVEV in the germline V gene (reference sequence). Between the trimmed V and J ends, which lost 7 bases and 2 bases, there was a span of 8 bases. For the CDR3, the DNA is TGTGCCAGCATGACAGTAAACACCGGGGAGCTGTTTTTT. Its protein product is CASMTVNTGELFF.

The chain links TRBV5-6 to TRBJ2-7, with 7 bases aligning to TRBD1. CDR1 is SGHDT and CDR2 is YYEEEE in the germline V gene. This CDR3 has 15 amino acids. V was clipped by 5 bases and J by 3 bases; unmatched bases: 11. DNA of the CDR3: TGTGCCAGCAGTTCGCCGGGACAGTTATTCTACGAGCAGTACTTC. It codes for CASSSPGQLFYEQYF.

The chain joins TRBV28 to TRBJ2-3; 7 bases align to TRBD2. Trimming at V came to 6 bases and at J to 2 bases, leaving 11 bases not matched to a gene. The CDR3 totals 16 residues. Per the germline V gene, CDR1 is MDHEN and CDR2 is SYDVKM. The CDR3, as DNA: TGTGCCAGCAGCTCCCCTTTCGGGGGGTACACAGATACGCAGTATTTT. It specifies CASSSPFGGYTDTQYF.

The chain recombines TRBV9 with TRBJ2-1; D uncertain. This CDR3 spans 15 amino acids. The V end was cut by 1 base, the J end by 4 bases, with 12 bases between. Germline lookup yields CDR1 SGDLS and CDR2 YYNGEE. The CDR3 region is CASSVYTVEYNEQFF. CDR3 DNA: TGTGCCAGCAGCGTATATACAGTTGAATACAATGAGCAGTTCTTC. The full variable domain, in which reference TRBV9 and TRBJ2-1 provide the parts outside the CDR3, is DSGVTQTPKHLITATGQRVTLRCSPRSGDLSVYWYQQSLDQGLQFLIQYYNGEERAKGNILERFSAQQFPDLHSELNLSSLELGDSALYFCASSVYTVEYNEQFFGPGTRLTVL.

CDR3 amino acids: CASSLTPTAYNEQFF. In DNA, the CDR3 is TGTGCCAGCAGTTTAACCCCCACCGCCTACAATGAGCAGTTCTTC. V usage is TRBV27 and J usage is TRBJ2-1, with unresolved D. V was cut by 2 bases and J by 2 bases, with 10 bases left in between. The CDR3 is 15 residues long. CDR1 MNHEY and CDR2 SMNVEV come from the germline V gene (reference sequence).

This chain connects TRBV7-2 to TRBJ2-7; D might be TRBD2 (5 bases). Germline V gives CDR1 SGHTA, CDR2 FQGNSA. V lost 1 base to trimming and J lost 6 bases, with 10 bases between them. This CDR3 has 13 amino acids. CDR3 nucleotides: TGTGCCAGCAGCTTAGTACTAGAGCGCGAGCAGTACTTC. Residues: CASSLVLEREQYF.

A note on this clone: The sample has other DNA sequences that encode this CDR3 too. J is TRBJ2-7 and V is TRBV5-4; a weak D match, TRBD2 (6 bases). Germline V CDR1 and CDR2: SGHNT, YYREEE (reference sequence). The CDR3 runs to 14 residues. Between the trimmed V and J ends, which lost 0 bases and 2 bases, there was a span of 9 bases. DNA of the CDR3: TGTGCCAGCAGCTTGGCGGGACTGACCTACGAGCAGTACTTC. The encoded protein is CASSLAGLTYEQYF.

The gene calls are TRBV10-3 and TRBJ2-3, with 8 positions matching TRBD2. Germline CDR1 ENHRY, CDR2 SYGVKD. The CDR3 spans 17 residues. Trimming cost V 0 bases and J 2 bases; bases outside gene matches: 7. This CDR3 is CAISESGHSGTTDTQYF. The CDR3 region has the DNA TGTGCCATCAGTGAGTCGGGGCATAGCGGGACCACAGATACGCAGTATTTT.

The chain joins TRBV4-3 to TRBJ2-1; 9 nucleotides align to TRBD2. J gave up 5 bases and V 6 bases, and 8 bases lay outside the gene matches. This CDR3 has 15 residues. Germline lookup yields CDR1 LGHNA and CDR2 YSLEER. DNA of the CDR3: TGCGCCAGCAGTGGAGGGACTAGCCGAGACAATGAGCAGTTCTTC. This gives the protein CASSGGTSRDNEQFF.